The entry that follows covers one T cell receptor (beta chain) sequence. Its antigen is unidentified. Germline V gene data show CDR1 as MNHEY and CDR2 as SVGAGI. Trimming at V came to 2 bases and at J to 0 bases, leaving 4 bases not matched to a gene. The CDR3 extends over 15 amino acids. This sample stems from a study of cytomegalovirus exposure and HLA in healthy donors. Findings of the study overall: There were around 160 TCR beta chains listed as cytomegalovirus-associated.

PCR used 60 Vbeta primers and 13 Jbeta primers. Per the original data handling: Roughly 10 million shared chains were among approximately 87 million unique TCR beta chains counted in a later analysis. The data were produced by immunoSEQ multiplex PCR, yet TCRdb's version contains in-frame clones alone and is incomplete. V, J and clone size reflect that table, while D and trimming were determined from the DNA. The sample includes over 150,000 clones, roughly 80% of them seen just once. The rearrangement uses TRBV6-5 and TRBJ2-7, with 7 bases aligning to TRBD1. Sequenced: PBMCs. The receptor's source is a middle-aged man in good health and CMV-seropositive. CDR3 sequence reads: CASSYDGTVSYEQYF. The CDR3, as DNA: TGTGCCAGCAGTTACGACGGGACAGTCTCCTACGAGCAGTACTTC.